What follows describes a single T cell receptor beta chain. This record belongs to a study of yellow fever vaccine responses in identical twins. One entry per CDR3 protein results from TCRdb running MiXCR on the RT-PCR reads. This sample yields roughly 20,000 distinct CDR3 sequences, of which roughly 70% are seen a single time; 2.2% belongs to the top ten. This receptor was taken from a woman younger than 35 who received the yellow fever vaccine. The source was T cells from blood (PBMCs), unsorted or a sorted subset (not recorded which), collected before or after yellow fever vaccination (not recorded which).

This CDR3 reads CASSSGPQSPYGETQYF. The CDR3 region has the DNA TGTGCCAGCAGCTCAGGCCCCCAGTCACCATACGGAGAGACCCAGTACTTC. The V and J genes are TRBV7-9 and TRBJ2-5; no clear D. Germline V gene lookup returns CDR1 SEHNR and CDR2 FQNEAQ (reference sequence). Trimming took 4 bases from V and 4 from J, leaving 22 bases between them. The CDR3 has 17 amino acids.